Each of the 13 T cell receptor beta chains below was sequenced from the same sample in a study of T-cell memory formation after mild COVID-19. TCRdb fed the 5' RACE reads into MiXCR, producing one record per CDR3 protein. The sample has about 540,000 distinct CDR3 sequences, around 20% seen once. The sample was PBMCs or a T cell subset sorted from them (not recorded which). The source is an adult woman who had mild COVID-19 (a few samples of this study predate the infection). Cell type and time point are not known.

V gene TRBV6-6 combines with J gene TRBJ2-2; D ambiguous. The V and J ends lost 8 bases and 1 base respectively, with 11 bases between them. CDR3 length: 14 residues. From germline, CDR1 is MNHNY and CDR2 SVGAGI (reference sequence). CDR3 bases: TGTGCCAGCGGAAACAGCGAGAACACCGGGGAGCTGTTTTTT. This sequence encodes CASGNSENTGELFF.

There are a few counts of this clonotype. The V and J genes are TRBV4-3 and TRBJ2-1, with D perhaps assigned TRBD1 or TRBD2 (5 bases each). Trimming left V 0 bases short and J 10 bases short, with 19 bases between. Germline loops: CDR1 LGHNA, CDR2 YSLEER. The CDR3 contains 16 residues. The CDR3 sequence is CASSQERNGAQREQFF. CDR3 DNA sequence: TGCGCCAGCAGCCAAGAGCGCAATGGGGCGCAGCGGGAGCAGTTCTTC.

This clonotype was detected a few times. The chain couples TRBV3-1 to TRBJ2-5; TRBD1 might be the D (6 bases). V lost 5 bases and J lost 9, with 22 bases in between. Per germline, CDR1 LGHDT and CDR2 YNNKEL (reference sequence). This CDR3 is built from 15 residues. Here the CDR3 DNA reads TGTGCCAGCAGCGAAAGTCAGGGGACCAAGGGGGCCCAGTACTTC. It specifies CASSESQGTKGAQYF.

This clonotype was seen a handful of times. The junction does not match germline at one end; this may be a read error. This chain joins TRBV29-1 and TRBJ2-1, with TRBD2 matching over 9 bases. The length of the CDR3 is 17 residues. In germline, CDR1 is SQVTM, CDR2 ANQGSEA. The CDR3 protein is CSVEGLSGSGSYNEQFF. In DNA form, the CDR3 reads TGCAGCGTCGAAGGGCTTAGCGGGAGTGGGTCCTACAATGAGCAGTTCTTC.

This clonotype was picked up a small number of times. This CDR3 is CSARETRQGEDWANQPQHF. The CDR3 region has the DNA TGCAGTGCTAGAGAAACCAGACAGGGAGAAGATTGGGCGAATCAGCCCCAGCATTTT. The chain joins TRBV20-1 to TRBJ1-5; TRBD1 matches at 7 bases. V shed 0 bases, J shed 4 bases, and the junction held 18 bases outside the gene matches. Germline-derived CDR1 and CDR2 are DFQATT and SNEGSKA (reference sequence). The CDR3 length is 19 residues.

The table lists this clonotype with a few counts. The chain recombines TRBV5-4 with TRBJ1-4, with D possibly TRBD1 on 6 matching bases. This CDR3 has 18 amino acids. V dropped 3 bases and J dropped 0 bases, with 18 bases sitting between them. CDR1 SGHNT and CDR2 YYREEE come from the germline V gene (reference sequence). CDR3 loop: CASSSRLQGPATNEKLFF. The CDR3 region has the DNA TGTGCCAGCAGCTCACGATTACAGGGCCCAGCAACTAATGAAAAACTGTTTTTT.

J is TRBJ2-7 and V is TRBV11-3; tentatively, D is TRBD1 (6 bases). The CDR3 is made up of 14 amino acids. V lost 4 bases to trimming and J lost 0 bases, with 10 bases between them. Germline CDR1 and CDR2: SGHNT and YENEEA. CDR3 residues: CASSSDSPSYEQYF. The CDR3 DNA reads as TGTGCCAGCAGCTCGGACAGCCCCTCCTACGAGCAGTACTTC.

This clonotype showed up just a few times. The chain has TRBV7-6 and TRBJ2-2; TRBD2 matches at 11 bases. The CDR3 is made up of 17 amino acids. Looked up from germline, CDR1 is SGHVS and CDR2 is FNYEAQ. The trim removed 3 bases at V and 0 bases at J, leaving 3 bases unmatched. The CDR3 reads CASSFRLAGSNTGELFF. The DNA for the CDR3 is TGTGCCAGCAGCTTCCGACTAGCGGGGTCGAACACCGGGGAGCTGTTTTTT.

This clonotype was counted between two and nine times. V and J are TRBV5-1 and TRBJ2-3; D not resolved. The germline V gene encodes CDR1 SGHRS and CDR2 YFSETQ. The CDR3 totals 14 residues. Trimming shortened V by 4 bases and J by 7 bases, and 16 bases separated the two germline ends. The CDR3 DNA reads TGCGCCAGCAGCCCAAGTGACTCCGGATATACGCAGTATTTT. Translated, it gives CASSPSDSGYTQYF.

This clonotype was seen only a few times. The chain links TRBV5-1 to TRBJ1-2; 9 nucleotides align to TRBD1. Germline CDR1 SGHRS, CDR2 YFSETQ. After removal of 4 bases from V and 4 bases from J, the junction contained 5 bases not matched to a gene. The CDR3 runs 14 residues. The CDR3 DNA reads as TGCGCCAGCAGCCCGACAGGGGGAGTCTATGGCTACACCTTC. It is translated as CASSPTGGVYGYTF.

The chain has TRBV7-2 and TRBJ2-3, with D unclear. The CDR3 is made up of 17 amino acids. Germline CDR1 and CDR2: SGHTA and FQGNSA. V lost 5 bases and J 6 bases, leaving 24 bases between the germline ends. CDR3 sequence: CASSPAGNGLTGDTQYF. CDR3 coding DNA: TGTGCCAGCAGCCCGGCTGGGAACGGCCTTACTGGGGATACGCAGTATTTT.

This clonotype was counted only a few times. The V gene is TRBV6-2 or TRBV6-3, the J gene TRBJ1-5, with D unresolved. CDR1 and CDR2 (germline): MNHEY, SVGEGT. This CDR3 is built from 13 residues. The V end was cut by 6 bases, the J end by 1 base, with 7 bases between. The CDR3 sequence is CASRQTSNQPQHF. CDR3 nucleotide sequence: TGTGCCAGCAGGCAGACGAGCAATCAGCCCCAGCATTTT.

CDR3 in amino acids: CASRAGGPIDTQYF. The CDR3, as DNA: TGCGCCAGCAGAGCGGGAGGGCCGATAGATACGCAGTATTTT. This chain links TRBV5-1 with TRBJ2-3, with TRBD2 identical over 10 bases. J gave up 5 bases and V 5 bases, and 5 bases lay outside the gene matches. Germline V gives CDR1 SGHRS, CDR2 YFSETQ. This CDR3 spans 14 amino acids.